This entry describes one T cell receptor (beta chain). Its antigen remains unidentified. It has no much larger one-base neighbor in the sample; base qualities were not kept. These data are taken from a study of T cell repertoires and HLA-DP antigens (dated by TCRdb to about 2018). In terms of the full investigation: Using HeLa cells transduced to present allogeneic HLA-DP, the study set up an in vitro model of CD4+ T cell alloreactivity. Of the three donors, two were male and one was female, with ages ranging from the 18-to-29 band to the 60-to-69 band. The average DNA input was approximately 0.2 ug for sorted CD137+CD4+ samples versus around 1,300 ng for pre-culture CD4+ samples. One alloantigen differed from self by one peptide-binding groove amino acid, whereas the other differed by ten, modelling structurally similar versus dissimilar alloantigens. Overall results and qualifications from the work: Limitations were identified as the inclusion of only a few donors, the use of a non-physiological HeLa antigen-presenting system, and the use of total CD4+ responder cells. Sorted CD137+ cells showed similar clonality against both alloantigens, at about 0.39, which was much higher than the roughly 0.041 seen in pre-culture samples. Clones undetected before culture had an average cumulative frequency of 36.3% against one allele and about 51% against the other. The naive and memory CD4+ repertoires were not analysed as separate populations.

TCRB CDR3 regions were amplified with the immunoSEQ multiplex PCR using forward primers for 54 TRBV segments and reverse primers for 13 TRBJ segments. Deep resolution, with a target of 190,000 or so T cell genomes, was applied to the sequencing of pre-culture CD4+ samples. Sequencing of the amplicons was done on an Illumina HiSeq System, giving 87 bp reads that spanned the CDR3. The paper's processing steps were these. Correction for PCR and sequencing errors was applied to reads, and CDR3 regions were defined through alignment to IMGT reference sequences. Synthetic template pools were used to estimate the numbers of templates and unique rearrangements. Clonality was computed by subtracting Pielou's evenness from 1. Richness was estimated with the Daley-Smith estimator. Morisita's index served as the measure of repertoire overlap. Clones present in cultured samples but not detected in the pre-culture repertoire of the same donor were defined as low-abundance clones. TCRdb holds this immuneACCESS table with in-frame rearrangements only. Some clones are missing; in checked studies, unresolved V genes explain under half, and the rest has no known cause. D and trimming come from the DNA, and the V and J calls and clone size come from that table. The sample yields 85,000 to 90,000 clones; about 89% were counted once. The ten largest clones add up to about 1.7% of the sample.

Magnetic bead negative selection was used to isolate untouched CD4+ T cells from Ficoll-separated PBMC, with an average purity of approximately 98%. Magnetic beads were used to isolate untouched CD4+ T cells from Ficoll-separated PBMC, giving around 98% purity with negligible CD8+ contamination. Donors were a few healthy blood donors whose buffy coats supplied peripheral blood mononuclear cells. CMV seronegative status was shared by all three donors. Genomic DNA was extracted with the DNeasy Blood & Tissue Kit. TCRB sequencing was performed on genomic DNA from sorted CD137+CD4+ cells and pre-culture CD4+ baseline samples from each subject. V is clipped by 5 bases and J by 10 bases, and the sequence between their germline boundaries is 19 bases long. The germline V gene gives CDR1 as SNHLY and CDR2 as FYNNEI. The CDR3 sequence holds 14 residues, the cysteine and phenylalanine included. Of all the DNA, just the CDR3 is kept, 42 bases in frame from base 1.

The V and J segments used are TRBV2 and TRBJ2-3, with the D gene not clear enough to name. The sequence derives from a man between 50 and 59 years old in good health and CMV-seronegative. Sequencing used CD4+ T cells from PBMCs. The CDR3: CASSPSAQERSQYF. The DNA is as follows: TGTGCCAGCAGTCCGAGCGCTCAAGAGCGCTCGCAGTATTTT.